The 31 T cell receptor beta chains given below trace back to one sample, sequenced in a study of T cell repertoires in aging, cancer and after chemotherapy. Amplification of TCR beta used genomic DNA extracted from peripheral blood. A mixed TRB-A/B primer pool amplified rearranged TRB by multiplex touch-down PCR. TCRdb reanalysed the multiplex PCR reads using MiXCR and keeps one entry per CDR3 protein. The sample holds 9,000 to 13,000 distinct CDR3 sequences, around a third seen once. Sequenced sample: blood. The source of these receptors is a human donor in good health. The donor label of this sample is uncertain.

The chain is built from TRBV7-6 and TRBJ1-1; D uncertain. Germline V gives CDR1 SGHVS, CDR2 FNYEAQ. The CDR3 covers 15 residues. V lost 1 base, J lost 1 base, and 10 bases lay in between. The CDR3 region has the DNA TGTGCCAGCAGCTTAGGTGCAGGCGGGAACACTGAAGCTTTCTTT. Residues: CASSLGAGGNTEAFF.

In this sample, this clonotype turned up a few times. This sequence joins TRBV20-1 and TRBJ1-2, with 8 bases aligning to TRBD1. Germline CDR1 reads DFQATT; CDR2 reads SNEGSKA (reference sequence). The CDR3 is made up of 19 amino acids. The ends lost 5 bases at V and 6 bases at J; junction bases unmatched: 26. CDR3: CSASAGQGARIRRGDGYTF. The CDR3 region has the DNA TGCAGTGCTTCCGCCGGCCAGGGGGCGAGAATAAGGCGTGGGGATGGCTACACCTTC.

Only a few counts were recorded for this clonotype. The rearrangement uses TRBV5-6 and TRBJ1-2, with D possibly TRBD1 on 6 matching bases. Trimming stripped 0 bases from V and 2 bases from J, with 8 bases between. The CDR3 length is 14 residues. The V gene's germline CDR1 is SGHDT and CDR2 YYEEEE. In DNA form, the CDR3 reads TGTGCCAGCAGCTTGGGACAGGAAAACTATGGCTACACCTTC. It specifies CASSLGQENYGYTF. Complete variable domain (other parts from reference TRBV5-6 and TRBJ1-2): DAGVTQSPTHLIKTRGQQVTLRCSPKSGHDTVSWYQQALGQGPQFIFQYYEEEERQRGNFPDRFSGHQFPNYSSELNVNALLLGDSALYLCASSLGQENYGYTFGSGTRLTVV.

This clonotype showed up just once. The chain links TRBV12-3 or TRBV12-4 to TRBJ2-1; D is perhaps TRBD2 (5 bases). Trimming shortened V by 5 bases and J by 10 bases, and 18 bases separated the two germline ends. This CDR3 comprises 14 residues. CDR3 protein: CASSVTRKAWEQFF. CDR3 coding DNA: TGTGCCAGCAGTGTAACTAGGAAGGCTTGGGAGCAGTTCTTC.

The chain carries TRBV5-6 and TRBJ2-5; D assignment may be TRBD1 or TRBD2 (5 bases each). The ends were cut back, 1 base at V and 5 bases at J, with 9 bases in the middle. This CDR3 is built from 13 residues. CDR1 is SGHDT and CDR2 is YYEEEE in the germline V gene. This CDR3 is CASSLTEGETQYF. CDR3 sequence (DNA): TGTGCCAGCAGCTTGACTGAGGGGGAGACCCAGTACTTC.

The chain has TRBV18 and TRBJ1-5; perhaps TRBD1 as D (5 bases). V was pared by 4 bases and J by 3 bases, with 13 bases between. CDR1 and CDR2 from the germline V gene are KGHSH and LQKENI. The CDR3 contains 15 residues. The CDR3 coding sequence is TGTGCCAGCTCACTGCCCGACAGCAACAATCAGCCCCAGCATTTT. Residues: CASSLPDSNNQPQHF.

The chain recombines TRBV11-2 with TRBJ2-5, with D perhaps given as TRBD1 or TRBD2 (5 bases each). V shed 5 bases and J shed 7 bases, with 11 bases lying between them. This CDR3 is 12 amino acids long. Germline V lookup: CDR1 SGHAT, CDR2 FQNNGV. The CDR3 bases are TGTGCCAGCAGCCGAGATGGGGGGACCCAGTACTTC. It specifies CASSRDGGTQYF.

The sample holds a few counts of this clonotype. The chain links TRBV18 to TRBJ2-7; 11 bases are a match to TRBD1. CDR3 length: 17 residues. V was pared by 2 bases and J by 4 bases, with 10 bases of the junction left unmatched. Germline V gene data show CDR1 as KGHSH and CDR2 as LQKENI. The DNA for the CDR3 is TGTGCCAGCTCACCAATACATACCGGGACAGGGGGGTACGAGCAGTACTTC. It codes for CASSPIHTGTGGYEQYF.

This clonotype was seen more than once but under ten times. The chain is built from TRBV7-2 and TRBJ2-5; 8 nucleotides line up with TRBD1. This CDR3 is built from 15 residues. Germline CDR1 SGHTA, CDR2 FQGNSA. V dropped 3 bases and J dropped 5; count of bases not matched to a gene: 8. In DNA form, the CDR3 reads TGTGCCAGCAGCTTGCGGGACAGGATGGCGGAGACCCAGTACTTC. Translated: CASSLRDRMAETQYF.

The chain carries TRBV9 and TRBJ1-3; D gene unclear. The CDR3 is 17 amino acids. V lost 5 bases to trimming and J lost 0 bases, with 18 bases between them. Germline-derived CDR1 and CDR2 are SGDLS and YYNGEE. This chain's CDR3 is CASRRQPDSDSGNTIYF. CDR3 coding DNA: TGTGCCAGCAGGCGCCAGCCCGACTCCGACTCTGGAAACACCATATATTTT.

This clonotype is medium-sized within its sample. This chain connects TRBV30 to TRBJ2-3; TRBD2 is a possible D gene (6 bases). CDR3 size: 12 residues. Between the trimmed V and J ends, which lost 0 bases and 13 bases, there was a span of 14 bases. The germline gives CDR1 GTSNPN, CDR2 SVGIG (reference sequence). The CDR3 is CAWSVGWGEKYF. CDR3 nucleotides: TGTGCCTGGAGTGTAGGATGGGGGGAAAAGTATTTT.

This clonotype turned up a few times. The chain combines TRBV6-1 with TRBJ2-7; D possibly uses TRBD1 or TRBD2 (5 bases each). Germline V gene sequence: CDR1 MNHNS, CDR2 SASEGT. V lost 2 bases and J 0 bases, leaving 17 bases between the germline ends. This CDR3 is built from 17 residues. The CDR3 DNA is TGTGCCAGCAGTGAATCTTTCCGGGGCAGGAGCTCCTACGAGCAGTACTTC. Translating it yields CASSESFRGRSSYEQYF.

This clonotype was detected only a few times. This chain's CDR3 is CASSGSSVGQGLDEQYF. The CDR3 DNA sequence: TGTGCCAGCAGCGGTAGCTCAGTCGGACAGGGGCTCGACGAGCAGTACTTC. This chain joins TRBV6-2 or TRBV6-3 and TRBJ2-7; TRBD1 matches 9 bases. The CDR3 is 17 amino acids. Germline lookup yields CDR1 MNHEY and CDR2 SVGEGT. Trimming took 6 bases from V and 5 from J; bases not matched to a gene: 17.

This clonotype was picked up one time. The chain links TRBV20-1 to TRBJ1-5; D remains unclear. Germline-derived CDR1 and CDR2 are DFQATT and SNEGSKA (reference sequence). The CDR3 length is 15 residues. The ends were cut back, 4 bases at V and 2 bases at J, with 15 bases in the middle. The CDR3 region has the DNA TGCAGTGCTAACCAAGTTAACGGGGGCAATCAGCCCCAGCATTTT. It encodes CSANQVNGGNQPQHF.

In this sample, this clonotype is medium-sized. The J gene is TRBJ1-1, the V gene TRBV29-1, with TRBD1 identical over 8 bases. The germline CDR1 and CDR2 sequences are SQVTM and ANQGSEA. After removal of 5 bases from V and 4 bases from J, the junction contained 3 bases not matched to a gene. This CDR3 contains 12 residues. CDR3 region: CSVRTGLTEAFF. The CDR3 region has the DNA TGCAGCGTTAGGACAGGGCTCACTGAAGCTTTCTTT. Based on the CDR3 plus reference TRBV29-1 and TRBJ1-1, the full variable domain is SAVISQKPSRDICQRGTSLTIQCQVDSQVTMMFWYRQQPGQSLTLIATANQGSEATYESGFVIDKFPISRPNLTFSTLTVSNMSPEDSSIYLCSVRTGLTEAFFGQGTRLTVV.

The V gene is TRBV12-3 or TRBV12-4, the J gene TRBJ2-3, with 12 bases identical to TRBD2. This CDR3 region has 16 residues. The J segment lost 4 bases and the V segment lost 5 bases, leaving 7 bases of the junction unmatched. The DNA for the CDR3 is TGTGCCAGCAGTCCCGGACTAGCGGGGTTGGCAGATACGCAGTATTTT. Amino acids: CASSPGLAGLADTQYF.

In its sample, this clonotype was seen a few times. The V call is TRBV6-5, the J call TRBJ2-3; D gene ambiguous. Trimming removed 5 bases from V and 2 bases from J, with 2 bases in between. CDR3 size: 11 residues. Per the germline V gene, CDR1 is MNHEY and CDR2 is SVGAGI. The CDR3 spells CASSNTDTQYF. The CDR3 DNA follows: TGTGCCAGCAGTAACACAGATACGCAGTATTTT.

The CDR3 DNA is TGTGCCAGCAGTTTTAGGGGGATAAGTTCACCCCTCCACTTT. Residues: CASSFRGISSPLHF. The chain carries TRBV27 and TRBJ1-6; a weak D match, TRBD1 (6 bases). Germline-derived CDR1 and CDR2 are MNHEY and SMNVEV (reference sequence). This CDR3 region has 14 residues. Deletions cut 3 bases from V and 9 bases from J, with 12 bases between.

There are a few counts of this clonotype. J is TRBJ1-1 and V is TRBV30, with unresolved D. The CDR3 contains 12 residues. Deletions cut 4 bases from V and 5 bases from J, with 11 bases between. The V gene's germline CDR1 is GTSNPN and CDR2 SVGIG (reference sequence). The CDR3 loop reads CAWTLVGTEAFF. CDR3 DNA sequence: TGTGCCTGGACCCTTGTAGGGACTGAAGCTTTCTTT.

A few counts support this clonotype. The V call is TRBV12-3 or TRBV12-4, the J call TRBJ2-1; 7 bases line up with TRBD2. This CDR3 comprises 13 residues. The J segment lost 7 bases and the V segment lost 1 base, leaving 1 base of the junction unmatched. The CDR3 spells CASSLVGGNEQFF. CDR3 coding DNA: TGTGCCAGCAGTTTAGTGGGGGGGAATGAGCAGTTCTTC.

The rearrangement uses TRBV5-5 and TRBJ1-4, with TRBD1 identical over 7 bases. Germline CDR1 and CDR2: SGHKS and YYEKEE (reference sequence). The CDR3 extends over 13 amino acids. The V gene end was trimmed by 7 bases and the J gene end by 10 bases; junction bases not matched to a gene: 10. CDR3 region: CASWRQGGGKLFF. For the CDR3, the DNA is TGTGCCAGCTGGCGACAGGGAGGGGGAAAACTGTTTTTT.

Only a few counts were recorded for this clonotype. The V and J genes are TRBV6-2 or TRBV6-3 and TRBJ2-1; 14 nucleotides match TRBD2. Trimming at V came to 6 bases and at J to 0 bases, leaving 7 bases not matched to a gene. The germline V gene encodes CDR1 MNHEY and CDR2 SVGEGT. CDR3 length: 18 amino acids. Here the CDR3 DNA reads TGTGCCAGCAGGGGCGGACTAGCGGGAGGCTCCTCCTACAATGAGCAGTTCTTC. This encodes CASRGGLAGGSSYNEQFF.

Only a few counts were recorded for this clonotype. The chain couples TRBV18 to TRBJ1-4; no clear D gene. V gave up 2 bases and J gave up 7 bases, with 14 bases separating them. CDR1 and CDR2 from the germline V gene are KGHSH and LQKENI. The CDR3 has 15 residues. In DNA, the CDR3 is TGTGCCAGCTCACCAACAGTCGCGGCTAGTGAAAAACTGTTTTTT. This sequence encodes CASSPTVAASEKLFF.

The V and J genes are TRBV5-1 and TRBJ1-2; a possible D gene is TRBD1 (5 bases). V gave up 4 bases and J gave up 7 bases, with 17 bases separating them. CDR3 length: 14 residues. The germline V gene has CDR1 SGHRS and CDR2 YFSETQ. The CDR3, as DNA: TGCGCCAGCAGCCTGGACACAGTGGGAGTTGGCTACACCTTC. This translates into CASSLDTVGVGYTF.

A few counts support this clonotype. As DNA, the CDR3 is TGTGCCAGTAAAGACAGACCCCTGGATTATGGCTACACCTTC. It is translated as CASKDRPLDYGYTF. The J gene is TRBJ1-2, the V gene TRBV6-1, with D perhaps matching TRBD1 (5 bases). The V gene's germline CDR1 is MNHNS and CDR2 SASEGT. CDR3 length: 14 residues. With 9 bases removed from V and 5 bases from J, the gap between germline ends came to 19 bases.

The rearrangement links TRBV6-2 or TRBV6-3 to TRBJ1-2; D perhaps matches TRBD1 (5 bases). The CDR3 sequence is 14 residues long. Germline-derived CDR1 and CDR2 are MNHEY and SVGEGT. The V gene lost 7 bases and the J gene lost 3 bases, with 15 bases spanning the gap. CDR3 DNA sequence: TGTGCCAGCACCCTGTTGGGGGGGGACTATGGCTACACCTTC. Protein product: CASTLLGGDYGYTF.

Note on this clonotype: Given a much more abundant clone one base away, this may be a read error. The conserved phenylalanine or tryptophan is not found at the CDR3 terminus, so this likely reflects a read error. The CDR3 DNA sequence: TGTGCCAGCAGCTTAGATTTAGGCTCACCCCTCCACTGT. Translation gives CASSLDLGSPLHC. This chain links TRBV7-9 with TRBJ1-6, with D hard to call. V lost 1 base and J 10 bases, leaving 8 bases between the germline ends. The CDR3 covers 13 residues. The germline gives CDR1 SEHNR, CDR2 FQNEAQ (reference sequence).

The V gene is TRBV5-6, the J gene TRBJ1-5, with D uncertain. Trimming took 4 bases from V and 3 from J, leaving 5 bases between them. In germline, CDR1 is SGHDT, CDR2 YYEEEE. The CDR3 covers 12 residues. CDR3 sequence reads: CASSGVNQPQHF. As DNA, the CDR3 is TGTGCCAGCAGCGGGGTCAATCAGCCCCAGCATTTT.

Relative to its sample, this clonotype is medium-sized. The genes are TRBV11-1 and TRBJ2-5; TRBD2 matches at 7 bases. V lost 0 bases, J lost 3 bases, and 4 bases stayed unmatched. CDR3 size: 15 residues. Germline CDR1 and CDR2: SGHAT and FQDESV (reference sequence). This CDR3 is CASSLARAGEETQYF. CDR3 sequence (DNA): TGTGCCAGCAGCTTAGCGAGGGCGGGAGAAGAGACCCAGTACTTC.

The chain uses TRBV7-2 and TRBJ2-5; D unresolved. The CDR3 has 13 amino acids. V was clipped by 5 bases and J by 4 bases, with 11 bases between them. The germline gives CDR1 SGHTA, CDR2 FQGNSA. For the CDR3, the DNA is TGTGCCAGCAGCCCGCATGGAGTAGAGACCCAGTACTTC. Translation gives CASSPHGVETQYF.

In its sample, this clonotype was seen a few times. CDR3 nucleotide sequence: TGTGCCAGCAGTGCAACTAGTGAGGAGACCCAGTACTTC. Translation: CASSATSEETQYF. This chain uses TRBV6-5 with TRBJ2-5; D is perhaps TRBD2 (5 bases). The ends were cut back, 5 bases at V and 5 bases at J, with 12 bases in the middle. The CDR3 is made up of 13 amino acids. CDR1 is MNHEY and CDR2 is SVGAGI in the germline V gene.